This T cell receptor (beta chain) was found in a study of shared clonotypes between healthy human individuals. Turning to the study itself: Donor composition was a couple of women and three men, aged 18 to 49.

Worth noting for this clone: Its antigen is not identified.

Findings and limits, study-wide: Among non-shared clonotypes, generation probabilities were lower than among those shared by all four donors.

Samples underwent the assay at deep level. Repertoires were generated with immunoSEQ multiplex PCR, while TCRdb's copy carries only in-frame clones and drops some. The sample has 1.6 million or so clones; over 95% are singletons. Healthy HIV-negative adults with no recent acute infections or vaccinations were recruited as donors. Germline CDR1 is SGHDT and CDR2 is YYEEEE. CDR3 length: 12 amino acids. V was pared by 1 base and J by 10 bases, with 11 bases between. The rearrangement uses TRBV5-6 and TRBJ1-1; no reliable D call. The sample was naive CD4+ T cells sorted from blood. Subset here: CD45RA+ positively selected. The TCR comes from a man aged 25 to 40 in good health. The CDR3 bases are TGTGCCAGCAGCTTGTCCGAGAAGGGAGCTTTCTTT. Its translation: CASSLSEKGAFF.